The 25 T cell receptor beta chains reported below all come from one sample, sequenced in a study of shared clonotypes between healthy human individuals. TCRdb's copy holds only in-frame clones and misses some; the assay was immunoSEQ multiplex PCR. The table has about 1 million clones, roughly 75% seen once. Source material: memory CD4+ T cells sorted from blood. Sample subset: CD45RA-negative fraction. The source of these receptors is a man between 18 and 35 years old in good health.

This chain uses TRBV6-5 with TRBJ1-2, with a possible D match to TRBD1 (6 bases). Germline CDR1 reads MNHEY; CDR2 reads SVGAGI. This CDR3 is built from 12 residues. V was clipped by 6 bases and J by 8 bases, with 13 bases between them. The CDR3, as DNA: TGTGCCAGCAGGGCAGGGGAGCGGGGCTACACCTTC. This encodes CASRAGERGYTF.

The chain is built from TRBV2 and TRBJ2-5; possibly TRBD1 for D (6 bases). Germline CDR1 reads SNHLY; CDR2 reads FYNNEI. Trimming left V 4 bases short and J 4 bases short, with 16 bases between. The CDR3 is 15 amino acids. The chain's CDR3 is CASSGLLGARETQYF. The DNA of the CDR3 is TGTGCCAGCAGTGGGTTGTTGGGGGCCAGAGAGACCCAGTACTTC.

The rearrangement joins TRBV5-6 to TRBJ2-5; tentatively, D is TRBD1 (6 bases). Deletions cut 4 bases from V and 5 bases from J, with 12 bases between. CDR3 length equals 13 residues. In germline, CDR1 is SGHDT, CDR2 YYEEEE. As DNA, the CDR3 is TGTGCCAGCAGCCGACAGGTAGGGGAGACCCAGTACTTC. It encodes CASSRQVGETQYF.

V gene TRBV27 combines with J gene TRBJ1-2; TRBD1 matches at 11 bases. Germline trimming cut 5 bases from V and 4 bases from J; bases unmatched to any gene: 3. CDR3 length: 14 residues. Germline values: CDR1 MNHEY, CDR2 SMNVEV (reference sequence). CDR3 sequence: CASSGQGALYGYTF. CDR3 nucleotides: TGTGCCAGCAGTGGACAGGGGGCCCTCTATGGCTACACCTTC.

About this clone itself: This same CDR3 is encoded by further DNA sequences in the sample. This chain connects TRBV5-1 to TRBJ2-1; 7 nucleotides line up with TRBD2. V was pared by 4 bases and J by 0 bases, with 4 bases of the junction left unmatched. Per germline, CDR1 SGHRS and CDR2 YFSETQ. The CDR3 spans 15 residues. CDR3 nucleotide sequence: TGCGCCAGCAGCCATCCTAGCGGCTCCTACAATGAGCAGTTCTTC. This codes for CASSHPSGSYNEQFF.

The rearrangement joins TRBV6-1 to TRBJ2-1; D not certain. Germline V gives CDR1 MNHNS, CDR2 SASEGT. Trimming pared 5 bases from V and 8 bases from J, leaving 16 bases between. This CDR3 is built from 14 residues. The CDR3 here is CASSSVLVSDEQFF. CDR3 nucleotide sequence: TGTGCCAGCAGTTCTGTCCTAGTCAGCGATGAGCAGTTCTTC.

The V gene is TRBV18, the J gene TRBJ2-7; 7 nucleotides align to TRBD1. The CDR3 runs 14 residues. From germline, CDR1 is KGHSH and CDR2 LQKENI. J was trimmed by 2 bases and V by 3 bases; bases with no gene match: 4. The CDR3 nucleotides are TGTGCCAGCTCACCCGCCCAGGGGGCCTACGAGCAGTACTTC. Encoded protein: CASSPAQGAYEQYF.

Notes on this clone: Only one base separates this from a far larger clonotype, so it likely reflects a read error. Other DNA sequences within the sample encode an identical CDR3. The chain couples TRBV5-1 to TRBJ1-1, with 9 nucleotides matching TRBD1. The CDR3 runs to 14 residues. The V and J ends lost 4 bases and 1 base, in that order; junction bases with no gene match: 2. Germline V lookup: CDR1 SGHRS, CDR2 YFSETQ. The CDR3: CASSRGQGNTEAFF. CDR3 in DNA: TGCGCCAGCAGCCGGGGACAGGGGAACACTGAAGCTTTCTTT.

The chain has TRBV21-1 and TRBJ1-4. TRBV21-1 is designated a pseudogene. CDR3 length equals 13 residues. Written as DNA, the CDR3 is TGTGCCTTTTCGGGGTGGGTTAATGAAAAACTGTTTTTT. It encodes CAFSGWVNEKLFF.

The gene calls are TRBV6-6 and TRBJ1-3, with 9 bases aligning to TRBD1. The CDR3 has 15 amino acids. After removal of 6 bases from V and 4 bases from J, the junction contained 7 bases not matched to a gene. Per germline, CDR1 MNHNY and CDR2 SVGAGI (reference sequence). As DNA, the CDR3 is TGTGCCAGCAGCGGACAGGGGATGAGGGGAAACACCATATATTTT. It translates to CASSGQGMRGNTIYF.

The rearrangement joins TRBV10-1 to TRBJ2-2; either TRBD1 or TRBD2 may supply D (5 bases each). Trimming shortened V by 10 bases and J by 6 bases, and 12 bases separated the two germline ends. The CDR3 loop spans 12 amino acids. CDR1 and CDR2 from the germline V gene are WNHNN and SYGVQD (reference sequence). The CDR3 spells CATGQASGELFF. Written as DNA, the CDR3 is TGCGCCACGGGGCAGGCGTCCGGGGAGCTGTTTTTT.

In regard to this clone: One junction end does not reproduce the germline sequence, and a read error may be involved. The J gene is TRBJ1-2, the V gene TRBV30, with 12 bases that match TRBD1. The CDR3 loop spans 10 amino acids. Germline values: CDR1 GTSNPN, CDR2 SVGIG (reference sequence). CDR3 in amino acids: CAGGTGGLSF. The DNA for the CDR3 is TGTGCAGGAGGGACAGGGGGCCTCTCCTTC.

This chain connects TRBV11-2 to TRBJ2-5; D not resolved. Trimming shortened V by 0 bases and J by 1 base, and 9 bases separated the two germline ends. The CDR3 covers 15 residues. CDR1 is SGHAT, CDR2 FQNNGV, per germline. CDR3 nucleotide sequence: TGTGCCAGCAGCTTAGATAGCCTAGGCCAAGAGACCCAGTACTTC. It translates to CASSLDSLGQETQYF. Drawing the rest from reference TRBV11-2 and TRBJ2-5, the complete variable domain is EAGVAQSPRYKIIEKRQSVAFWCNPISGHATLYWYQQILGQGPKLLIQFQNNGVVDDSQLPKDRFSAERLKGVDSTLKIQPAKLEDSAVYLCASSLDSLGQETQYFGPGTRLLVL.

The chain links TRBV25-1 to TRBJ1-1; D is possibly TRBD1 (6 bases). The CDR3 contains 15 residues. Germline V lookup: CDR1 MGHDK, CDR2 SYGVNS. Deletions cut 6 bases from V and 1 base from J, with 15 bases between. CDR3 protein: CASSPQQGPNTEAFF. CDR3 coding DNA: TGTGCCAGCAGCCCCCAACAGGGTCCGAACACTGAAGCTTTCTTT.

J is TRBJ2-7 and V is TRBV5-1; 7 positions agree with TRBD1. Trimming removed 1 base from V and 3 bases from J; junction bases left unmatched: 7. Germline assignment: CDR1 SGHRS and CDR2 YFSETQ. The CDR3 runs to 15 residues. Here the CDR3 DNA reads TGCGCCAGCAGCTTGACACCGGGACAGTACTACGAGCAGTACTTC. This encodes CASSLTPGQYYEQYF.

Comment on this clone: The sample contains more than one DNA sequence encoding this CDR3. CDR3 nucleotides: TGTGCCAGCAGCCCCGGGACTCTGAACACCGGGGAGCTGTTTTTT. Protein: CASSPGTLNTGELFF. This chain joins TRBV9 and TRBJ2-2; weak D call: TRBD2 (6 bases). Trimming shortened V by 4 bases and J by 1 base, and 11 bases separated the two germline ends. Per the germline V gene, CDR1 is SGDLS and CDR2 is YYNGEE. The CDR3 consists of 15 residues.

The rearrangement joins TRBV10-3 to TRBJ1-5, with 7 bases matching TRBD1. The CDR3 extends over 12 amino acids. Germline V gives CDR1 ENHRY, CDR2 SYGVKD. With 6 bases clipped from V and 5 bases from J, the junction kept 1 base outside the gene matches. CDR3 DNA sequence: TGTGCCATCAGAGGGGGCGATCAGCCCCAGCATTTT. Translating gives CAIRGGDQPQHF.

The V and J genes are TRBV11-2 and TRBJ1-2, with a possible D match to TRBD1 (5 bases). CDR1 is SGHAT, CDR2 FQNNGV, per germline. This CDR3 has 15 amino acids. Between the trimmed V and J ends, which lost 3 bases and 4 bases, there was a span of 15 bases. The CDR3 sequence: CASSLGLAGSYGYTF. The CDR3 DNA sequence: TGTGCCAGCAGCTTGGGGTTGGCAGGGAGCTATGGCTACACCTTC.

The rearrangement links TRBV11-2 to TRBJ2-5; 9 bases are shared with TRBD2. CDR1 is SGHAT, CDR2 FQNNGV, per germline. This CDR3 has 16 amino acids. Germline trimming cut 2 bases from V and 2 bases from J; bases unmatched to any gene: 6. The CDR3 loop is CASSLNLAGGQETQYF. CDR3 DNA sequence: TGTGCCAGCAGCTTAAACTTGGCGGGGGGGCAAGAGACCCAGTACTTC.

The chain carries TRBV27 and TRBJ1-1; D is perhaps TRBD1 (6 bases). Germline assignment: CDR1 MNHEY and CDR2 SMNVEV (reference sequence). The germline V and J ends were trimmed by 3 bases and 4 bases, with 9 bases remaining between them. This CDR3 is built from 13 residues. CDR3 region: CASSFTGATEAFF. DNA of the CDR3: TGTGCCAGCAGTTTCACGGGGGCCACTGAAGCTTTCTTT.

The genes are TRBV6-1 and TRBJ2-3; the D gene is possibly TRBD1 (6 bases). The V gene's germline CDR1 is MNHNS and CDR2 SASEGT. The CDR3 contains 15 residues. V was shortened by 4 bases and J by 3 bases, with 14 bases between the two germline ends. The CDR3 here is CASSAYRVGTDTQYF. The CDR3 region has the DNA TGTGCCAGCAGTGCCTACAGGGTTGGGACAGATACGCAGTATTTT.

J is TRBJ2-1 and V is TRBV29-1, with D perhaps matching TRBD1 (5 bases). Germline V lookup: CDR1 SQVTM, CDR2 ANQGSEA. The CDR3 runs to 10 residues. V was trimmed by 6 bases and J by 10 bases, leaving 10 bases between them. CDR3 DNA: TGCAGCGTCAGGGAAATCGAGCAGTTCTTC. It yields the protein CSVREIEQFF.

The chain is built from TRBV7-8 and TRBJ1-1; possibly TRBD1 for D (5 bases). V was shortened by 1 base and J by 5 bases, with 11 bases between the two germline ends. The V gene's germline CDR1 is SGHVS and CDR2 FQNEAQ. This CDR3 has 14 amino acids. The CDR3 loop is CASSLGGGWTEAFF. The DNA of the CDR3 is TGTGCCAGCAGCTTAGGTGGGGGATGGACTGAAGCTTTCTTT.

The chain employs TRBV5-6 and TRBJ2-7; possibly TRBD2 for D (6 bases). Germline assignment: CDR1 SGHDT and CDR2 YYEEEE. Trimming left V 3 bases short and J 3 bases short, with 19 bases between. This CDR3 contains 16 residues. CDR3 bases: TGTGCCAGCAGCTCAGAGTTGCGGGATTTCTACTACGAGCAGTACTTC. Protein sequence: CASSSELRDFYYEQYF. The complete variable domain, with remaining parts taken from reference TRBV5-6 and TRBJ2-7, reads DAGVTQSPTHLIKTRGQQVTLRCSPKSGHDTVSWYQQALGQGPQFIFQYYEEEERQRGNFPDRFSGHQFPNYSSELNVNALLLGDSALYLCASSSELRDFYYEQYFGPGTRLTVT.

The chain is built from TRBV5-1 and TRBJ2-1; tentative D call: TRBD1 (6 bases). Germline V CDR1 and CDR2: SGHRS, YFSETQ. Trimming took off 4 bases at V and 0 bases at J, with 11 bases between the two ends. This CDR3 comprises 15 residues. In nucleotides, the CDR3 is TGCGCCAGCAGCCTTGGACAGACCTCCTACAATGAGCAGTTCTTC. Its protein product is CASSLGQTSYNEQFF.